This T cell receptor (beta chain) was obtained from a study of cytomegalovirus exposure and HLA in healthy donors. General observations from the study: In a later analysis, the majority of CMV-associated beta chains seemingly showed HLA restriction. Three CMV-associated chains proved CMV antigen-specific in vitro.

This PCR relied on a set of 60 Vbeta primers and 13 Jbeta primers. Profiling relied on immunoSEQ multiplex PCR, and the TCRdb table lists in-frame clones only, not all of them. The sample yields some 200,000 clones, about four fifths seen once. About this clone itself: Its antigen is not known.

The CDR3 runs to 14 residues. Germline CDR1 is MNHEY and CDR2 is SVGAGI. Trimming took off 7 bases at V and 12 bases at J, with 22 bases between the two ends. The source of this sequence is a girl aged 10 to 17 in good health and CMV-seropositive. Material for sequencing was PBMCs. The V call is TRBV6-5, the J call TRBJ2-1; TRBD2 is a possible D gene (6 bases). CDR3 nucleotide sequence: TGTGCCAGCACGCACGGACTAAAAGGAGGGCCGCAGTTCTTC. As protein: CASTHGLKGGPQFF.